The present TCR beta chain was sequenced within a study of long-term antiretroviral therapy in people with HIV. Study background: The 2015 immediate-ART recommendation came about a decade after the earliest samples. Study results and caveats: At every time point, clones expanded before ART dominated the repertoire. Control repertoires displayed wider CDR3 length ranges than the HIV repertoires.

Specimens carried about 0.9-11 million cryopreserved PBMC before DNA extraction. At survey level, the immunoSEQ assay was run in its v3.0 version. The data were produced by immunoSEQ multiplex PCR, yet TCRdb's version contains in-frame clones alone and is incomplete. The data contain approximately 22,000 clones, 85% to 90% of them singletons. This CDR3 region has 14 residues. Germline CDR1 SEHNR, CDR2 FQNEAQ (reference sequence). After removal of 3 bases from V and 4 bases from J, the junction contained 5 bases not matched to a gene. Regarding this clone: Its specificity is not known.

The sequences come from unsorted PBMCs, collected 1.3 years after starting antiretroviral therapy. The chain joins TRBV7-9 to TRBJ2-5; 7 nucleotides align to TRBD2. The TCR sequence derives from a man between 60 and 75 years old with HIV. The chain's CDR3 is CASSFRRERETQYF. Written as DNA, the CDR3 is TGTGCCAGCAGCTTCAGGCGGGAGAGAGAGACCCAGTACTTC.